Following are 10 T cell receptor beta chains from one sample sequenced in a study of blood T cell repertoires in COVID-19. The protocol was immunoSEQ multiplex PCR, while the TCRdb copy is restricted to in-frame clones and leaves out a portion. The sample yields around 94,000 clones, 75% to 90% seen once. The sequenced sample was peripheral blood. The receptors come from a man older than 75 with acute or convalescent COVID-19.

The chain combines TRBV7-2 with TRBJ2-3, with D perhaps matching TRBD2 (6 bases). The CDR3 is 11 amino acids. The V and J ends lost 1 base and 12 bases respectively, with 8 bases between them. Germline V gene data show CDR1 as SGHTA and CDR2 as FQGNSA. CDR3 region: CASSLVDYQYF. CDR3 DNA: TGTGCCAGCAGCTTAGTGGACTACCAGTATTTT.

V and J are TRBV18 and TRBJ1-5, with a weak D call TRBD1 (5 bases). Germline CDR1 KGHSH, CDR2 LQKENI. The ends were cut back, 4 bases at V and 4 bases at J, with 8 bases in the middle. The CDR3 covers 13 residues. The CDR3 is CASSQQGNQPQHF. CDR3 nucleotides: TGTGCCAGCTCACAGCAGGGAAATCAGCCCCAGCATTTT.

This rearrangement joins TRBV29-1 to TRBJ2-3, with D possibly being TRBD2 (6 bases). Trimming removed 6 bases from V and 5 bases from J, with 18 bases in between. Germline V gene lookup returns CDR1 SQVTM and CDR2 ANQGSEA. The CDR3 is 14 residues long. CDR3 nucleotide sequence: TGCAGCGTCACCACTAGGGGAGGCTTAGATACGCAGTATTTT. The encoded protein is CSVTTRGGLDTQYF.

This clone was seen a single time. V usage is TRBV3-1 (or the pseudogene TRBV3-2) and J usage is TRBJ1-6, with a possible D match to TRBD1 (6 bases). CDR1 and CDR2 (germline): LGHDT, YNNKEL (reference sequence). This CDR3 spans 14 amino acids. With 4 bases removed from V and 7 bases from J, the gap between germline ends came to 11 bases. The CDR3 DNA reads TGTGCCAGCAGCCGGACAGTGCGGAATTCACCCCTCCACTTT. It is translated as CASSRTVRNSPLHF.

The chain combines TRBV28 with TRBJ1-1; D gene uncertain. V was shortened by 4 bases and J by 8 bases, with 23 bases between the two germline ends. CDR1 MDHEN and CDR2 SYDVKM come from the germline V gene. CDR3 length: 16 residues. CDR3 protein: CASSSSLALGRIEAFF. CDR3 bases: TGTGCCAGCAGTTCTTCCTTAGCGTTGGGTCGAATCGAAGCTTTCTTT.

The genes are TRBV19 and TRBJ2-5; D possibly corresponds to TRBD2 (6 bases). V was clipped by 3 bases and J by 1 base, with 12 bases between them. Germline assignment: CDR1 LNHDA and CDR2 SQIVND (reference sequence). The CDR3 covers 15 residues. The CDR3 coding sequence is TGTGCCAGTAGTATTAGTCGGGGGTCCCAAGAGACCCAGTACTTC. Its translation: CASSISRGSQETQYF.

V usage is TRBV25-1 and J usage is TRBJ1-1, with D unresolved. CDR3 length: 16 residues. In germline, CDR1 is MGHDK, CDR2 SYGVNS. The V end lost 1 base, the J end lost 0 bases, and 12 bases lay between the germline ends. This CDR3 reads CASSEFQNSMNTEAFF. DNA for the CDR3: TGTGCCAGCAGTGAATTTCAGAACAGCATGAACACTGAAGCTTTCTTT.

The chain combines TRBV28 with TRBJ1-5; TRBD1 matches at 10 bases. CDR1 is MDHEN, CDR2 SYDVKM, per germline. Trimming took 4 bases from V and 7 from J; bases not matched to a gene: 16. The CDR3 runs 18 residues. CDR3 in DNA: TGTGCCAGCAGTTGGCCTGACAGGGGGCTTGGAGAGGGACAGCCCCAGCATTTT. It codes for CASSWPDRGLGEGQPQHF.

The chain uses TRBV12-3 or TRBV12-4 and TRBJ2-1, with D tentatively TRBD2 (6 bases). V lost 6 bases to trimming and J lost 5 bases, with 11 bases between them. The CDR3 sequence is 13 residues long. CDR3 bases: TGTGCCAGCAGGGGGGGACTTAACAATGAGCAGTTCTTC. It translates to CASRGGLNNEQFF.

The rearrangement uses TRBV30 and TRBJ2-1; the match to TRBD2 covers 10 bases. The CDR3 sequence is 16 residues long. Per germline, CDR1 GTSNPN and CDR2 SVGIG (reference sequence). Trimming removed 4 bases from V and 3 bases from J; junction bases left unmatched: 9. CDR3: CAWTFPWTSGYNEQFF. The CDR3 region has the DNA TGTGCCTGGACCTTCCCGTGGACTAGCGGCTACAATGAGCAGTTCTTC.